The source of this TCR beta chain is a study of CD8 T cells in ankylosing spondylitis. This CDR3 spans 15 amino acids. CDR1 and CDR2 from the germline V gene are SQVTM and ANQGSEA. Trimming shortened V by 4 bases and J by 0 bases, and 15 bases separated the two germline ends. Concerning this clonotype itself: Its antigen is undetermined.

General study results and limits: Blood of patients with ankylosing spondylitis appeared to be characterized by a TCR beta motif of several highly homologous variants. According to the report, clones linked to the disease were significantly enriched in matched synovial fluid samples taken from ankylosing spondylitis patients.

Libraries of TCR beta came from quantitative 5'-RACE with molecular barcodes. One entry per CDR3 protein results from TCRdb running MiXCR on the 5' RACE reads. In the table there are more than 650,000 distinct CDR3 sequences, approximately 10% of which are singletons. The specimen was blood, either unsorted or a sorted T cell fraction (not recorded which). The TCR comes from a male donor with ankylosing spondylitis. The chain combines TRBV29-1 with TRBJ1-1; D not certain. This CDR3 reads CSVVVRGVVNTEAFF. Here the CDR3 DNA reads TGCAGCGTTGTGGTACGGGGAGTCGTGAACACTGAAGCTTTCTTT.